This T cell receptor (beta chain) was sequenced for a study of CD8+ T cells in alopecia areata. This clone was found a few times. RNA extraction and reverse transcription yielded cDNA as sequencing template. Libraries were prepared by immunoSEQ multiplex PCR; TCRdb keeps only in-frame clonotypes and omits some of them. The data contain approximately 220,000 clones, 35% to 40% of them singletons. Treatment denoted: oral pan-JAK inhibitor, 5-10 mg twice daily. The length of the CDR3 is 15 residues. Germline V CDR1 and CDR2: LNHDA, SQIVND (reference sequence). Between the trimmed V and J ends, which lost 5 bases and 6 bases, there was a span of 16 bases.

The clonotype comes from a human donor with alopecia areata. Sequencing used CD4+ T cells sorted from blood, obtained at roughly week 30, from a patient treated with tofacitinib. The rearrangement uses TRBV19 and TRBJ2-2, with TRBD1 as a possible D gene (5 bases). The DNA for the CDR3 is TGTGCCAGTAGTCTCGACGACAGACTCGCCGGGGAGCTGTTTTTT. Residues: CASSLDDRLAGELFF.